Included here is one T cell receptor (beta chain) sequence, with context. Antigen: not known. Germline V gene lookup returns CDR1 MNHNS and CDR2 SASEGT. The V and J ends lost 7 bases and 4 bases respectively, with 14 bases between them. The CDR3 is made up of 14 amino acids. Unique molecular identifiers were incorporated when the TCRbeta library was constructed. Each CDR3 protein is one row after TCRdb ran MiXCR on the PCR reads. The repertoire consists of 75,000 to 90,000 distinct CDR3 sequences, with 13% to 15% occurring once and the leading ten covering less than 35%. The record originates from a study of T-cell reconstitution after alpha-beta-depleted transplantation in children. Study-level results: At one year after transplant, newly produced T cells mostly accounted for T-cell counts and diversity.

The chain uses TRBV6-1 and TRBJ1-3; no firm D call. This specimen was PBMCs, mostly from graft donor cells, taken 180 days after TCRalphabeta/CD19-depleted stem cell transplant. The TCR sequence derives from a male patient aged 2 to 9 who had a stem cell transplant for acute lymphoblastic leukemia, so the T cells may come from the graft donor. CDR3 protein: CASNLGYGGNTIYF. The CDR3 DNA is TGTGCCAGCAACCTGGGCTACGGAGGAAACACCATATATTTT.